Listed here are 2 T cell receptor beta chains from one sample, sequenced in a study of T cell repertoires in cytomegalovirus infection. MiXCR, applied by TCRdb to the reads, yields one record per CDR3 protein. Of about 300,000 distinct CDR3 sequences in the sample, around 9.6% were seen once. The material sequenced was PBMCs. The origin of the receptors is a human donor in good health (CMV status not recorded). Some clones in this sample may be carry-over from other donors' samples.

This clonotype was found many times. The V gene is TRBV28, the J gene TRBJ1-3, with 9 bases matching TRBD1. The ends lost 5 bases at V and 4 bases at J; junction bases unmatched: 9. Germline V gives CDR1 MDHEN, CDR2 SYDVKM. This CDR3 has 16 residues. The CDR3 sequence: CASSPRDRANGNTIYF. In DNA form, the CDR3 reads TGTGCCAGCAGTCCAAGGGACAGGGCGAACGGAAACACCATATATTTT.

A few counts support this clonotype. The V gene is TRBV29-1, the J gene TRBJ1-2; a possible D gene is TRBD1 (5 bases). This CDR3 region has 13 residues. Germline CDR1 is SQVTM and CDR2 is ANQGSEA. V was shortened by 8 bases and J by 4 bases, with 17 bases between the two germline ends. CDR3 loop: CSSTLAGPYGYTF. The CDR3 DNA follows: TGCAGCTCCACCTTGGCAGGGCCCTATGGCTACACCTTC.